This T cell receptor beta chain appears in the sequencing data of a study of CD4+ T cells in melanoma. Study-wide points: Reportedly, melanoma neoantigen-specific CD4+ T cells showed varied differentiation states. CD8+ T cell, macrophage and B cell function reportedly correlated with neoantigen-specific CD4+ T cells.

In the case of this clone: Its antigen is still unknown.

Clones were sequenced by immunoSEQ multiplex PCR, and TCRdb holds only the in-frame ones, with some missing. The sample consists of 9,500 to 13,000 clones, about 70% of them appearing once. CDR1 ENHRY and CDR2 SYGVKD come from the germline V gene. The CDR3 has 11 amino acids. Trimming cost V 3 bases and J 9 bases, with 8 bases left between them. This chain links TRBV10-3 with TRBJ1-1; D perhaps matches TRBD1 (5 bases). The receptor was derived from a human donor with melanoma. The specimen was cells from a culture (not recorded whether cultured in vitro). CDR3 coding DNA: TGTGCCATCAGTGATAGGGGCCAAGCTTTCTTT. Translated: CAISDRGQAFF.